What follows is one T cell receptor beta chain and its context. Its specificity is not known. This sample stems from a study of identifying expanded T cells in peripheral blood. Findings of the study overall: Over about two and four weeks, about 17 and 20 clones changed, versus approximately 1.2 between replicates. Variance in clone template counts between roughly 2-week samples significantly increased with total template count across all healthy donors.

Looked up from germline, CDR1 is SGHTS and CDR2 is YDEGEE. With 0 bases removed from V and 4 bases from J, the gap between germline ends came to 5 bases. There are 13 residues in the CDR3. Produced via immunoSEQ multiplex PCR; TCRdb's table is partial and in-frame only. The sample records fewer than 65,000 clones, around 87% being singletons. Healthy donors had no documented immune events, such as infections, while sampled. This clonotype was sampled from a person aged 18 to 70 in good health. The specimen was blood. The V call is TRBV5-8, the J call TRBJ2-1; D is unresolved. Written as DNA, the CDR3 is TGTGCCAGCAGCTTGGTTAGGTACAATGAGCAGTTCTTC. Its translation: CASSLVRYNEQFF.